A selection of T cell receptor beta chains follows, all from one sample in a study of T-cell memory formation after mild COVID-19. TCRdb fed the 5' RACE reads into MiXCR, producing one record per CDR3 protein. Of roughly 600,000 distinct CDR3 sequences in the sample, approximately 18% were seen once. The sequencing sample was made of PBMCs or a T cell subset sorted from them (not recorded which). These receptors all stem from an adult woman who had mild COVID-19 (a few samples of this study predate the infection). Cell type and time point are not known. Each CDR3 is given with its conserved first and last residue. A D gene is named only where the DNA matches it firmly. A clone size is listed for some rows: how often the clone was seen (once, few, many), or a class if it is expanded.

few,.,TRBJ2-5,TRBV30,TGTGCCTGGAGTCCCTTCCATAACGGGAGAGAGACCCAGTACTTC,CAWSPFHNGRETQYF
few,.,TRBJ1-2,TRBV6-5,TGTGCCAGCAGTTACATCACAGGGTCCGATGGCTACACCTTC,CASSYITGSDGYTF
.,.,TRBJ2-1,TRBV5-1,TGCGCCAGCAGCTCACTCCCGAGTGGGCCCTATAATGAGCAGTTCTTC,CASSSLPSGPYNEQFF
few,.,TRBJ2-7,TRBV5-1,TGCGCCAGCAGCCGGGACGGTGACGAGCAGTACTTC,CASSRDGDEQYF
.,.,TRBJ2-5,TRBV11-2,TGTGCCAGCAGCTTAGATCCGGCGGAGACCCAGTACTTC,CASSLDPAETQYF
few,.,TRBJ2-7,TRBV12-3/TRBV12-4,TGTGCCAGCAAACACTCTCTCAGCTCCTACGAGCAGTACTTC,CASKHSLSSYEQYF
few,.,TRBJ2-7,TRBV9,TGTGCCAGCAGCGTGGGCTGGGAGTCCTACGAGCAGTACTTC,CASSVGWESYEQYF
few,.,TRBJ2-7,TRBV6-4,TGTGCCAGCAGTGCCCGAGCCGTGGGCCCTGGGGAGCAGTACTTC,CASSARAVGPGEQYF
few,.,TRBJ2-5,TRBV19,TGTGCCAGTAGGCAATTCGAGACCCAGTACTTC,CASRQFETQYF
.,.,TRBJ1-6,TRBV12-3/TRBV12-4,TGTGCCAGCCGGACATATTATAATTCACCCCTCCACTTT,CASRTYYNSPLHF
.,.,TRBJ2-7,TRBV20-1,TGCAGTGCTCTCACTGGGCTCCGGGTCTACGAGCAGTACTTC,CSALTGLRVYEQYF
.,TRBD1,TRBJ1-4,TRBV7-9,TGTGCCAGCAGCGAAGGGACAGGGGGCGAAAAACTGTTTTTT,CASSEGTGGEKLFF
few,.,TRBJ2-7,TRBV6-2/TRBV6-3,TGTGCCAGCAGACGCGGGGAGTCCGGGTACGAGCAGTACTTC,CASRRGESGYEQYF
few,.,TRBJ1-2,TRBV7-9,TGTGCCAGCACGACAGGCGACTATGTCTACACCTTC,CASTTGDYVYTF
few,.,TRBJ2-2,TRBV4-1,TGCGCCAGCAGCCAAGTCCCTCTAGTGCCGAACACCGGGGAGCTGTTTTTT,CASSQVPLVPNTGELFF
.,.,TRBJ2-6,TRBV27,TGTGCCAGCAGTTTAGGGCGGTATTACCGGGCCTCTGGGGCCAACGTCCTGACTTTC,CASSLGRYYRASGANVLTF
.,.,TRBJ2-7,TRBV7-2,TGTGCCAGCAGCTGGTCAACCTACGAGCAGTACTTC,CASSWSTYEQYF
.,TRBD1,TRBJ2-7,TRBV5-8,TGTGCCAGCAGCCTGCTAGGACAGGGGGGGATCTACGAGCAGTACTTC,CASSLLGQGGIYEQYF
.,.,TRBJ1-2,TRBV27,TGTGCCAGCAGTTCCCTCGACAGCTATGGCTACACCTTC,CASSSLDSYGYTF
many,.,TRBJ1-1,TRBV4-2,TGTGCCAGCAGCCAAGATACAGGATCGAACACTGAAGCTTTCTTT,CASSQDTGSNTEAFF
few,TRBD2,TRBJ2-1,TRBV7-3,TGTGCCGGTAGCGGGTTCTACAATGAGCAGTTCTTC,CAGSGFYNEQFF
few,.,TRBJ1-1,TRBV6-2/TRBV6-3,TGTGCCAGCAGTTACTCGCGGGAAGGGGCTGAAGCTTTCTTT,CASSYSREGAEAFF
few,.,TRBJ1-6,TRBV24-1,TGTGCCACCAGTGATTTGGGGACAAAGGAGACTTCACCCCTCCACTTT,CATSDLGTKETSPLHF
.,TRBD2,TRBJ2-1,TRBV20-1,TGCAGTGCTAGAGACCCCCGGGGGGTCGACAATGAGCAGTTCTTC,CSARDPRGVDNEQFF
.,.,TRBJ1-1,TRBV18,TGTGCCAGCTCACCACCAATGCCTGAAGCTTTCTTT,CASSPPMPEAFF
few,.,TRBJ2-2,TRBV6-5,TGTGCCAGCAGGACGGGATCTTTGGGCACCGGGGAGCTGTTTTTT,CASRTGSLGTGELFF
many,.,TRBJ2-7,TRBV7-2,TGTGCCAGCAGCTTACACGGCGGGTCCGGCGAGCAGTACTTC,CASSLHGGSGEQYF
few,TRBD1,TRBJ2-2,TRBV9,TGTGCCAGCAGCGTAGGCGTCAGGGGGCGGACCGGGGAGCTGTTTTTT,CASSVGVRGRTGELFF
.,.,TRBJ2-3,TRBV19,TGTGCCAGTAGTACGCGGACGGTTAGCACAGATACGCAGTATTTT,CASSTRTVSTDTQYF
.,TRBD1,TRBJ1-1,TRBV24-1,TGTGCCACCAGTCGGGGACAGGGGTCTGAAGCTTTCTTT,CATSRGQGSEAFF
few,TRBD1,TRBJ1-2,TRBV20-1,TGCAGTGCTACCGGGACAGGGATTTCCTATGGCTACACCTTC,CSATGTGISYGYTF
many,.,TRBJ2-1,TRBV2,TGTGCCTACAATGAGCAGTTCTTC,CAYNEQFF
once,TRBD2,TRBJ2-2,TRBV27,TGTGCCACCGCTGGACTAGCGGGAGGTTCCGGGGAGCTGTTTTTT,CATAGLAGGSGELFF
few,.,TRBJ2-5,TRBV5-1,TGCGCCAGCACCCCGGATCGGGGGGCCGAGGAGACCCAGTACTTC,CASTPDRGAEETQYF
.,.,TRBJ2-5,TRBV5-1,TGCGCCAGCAGCTTGGTCGGGCAGCGGGAGACCCAGTACTTC,CASSLVGQRETQYF
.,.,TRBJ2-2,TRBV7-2,TGTGCCAGCAGCTTAAATCTCGGCACCGGGGAGCTGTTTTTT,CASSLNLGTGELFF
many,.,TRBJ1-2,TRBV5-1,TGCGCCAGCAGCTTGACTAACTATGGCTACACCTTC,CASSLTNYGYTF
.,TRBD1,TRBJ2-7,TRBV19,TGTGCCAGTTCCGGGACAGGGAAGGGCTACGAGCAGTACTTC,CASSGTGKGYEQYF
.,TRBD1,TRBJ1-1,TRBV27,TGTGCCAGCAGTTTATGGGGACAGTCTTCTGAAGCTTTCTTT,CASSLWGQSSEAFF
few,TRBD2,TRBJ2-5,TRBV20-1,TGCAGTGCCGGGACTAGCGGGAGAACCAGGGGAGAGACCCAGTACTTC,CSAGTSGRTRGETQYF
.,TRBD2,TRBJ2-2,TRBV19,TGTGCCAGTATCGGGGGGGACCGGACAGCTACCGGGGAGCTGTTTTTT,CASIGGDRTATGELFF
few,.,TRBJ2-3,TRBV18,TGTGCCAGCTCACCCCGCGGAACCGCAGATACGCAGTATTTT,CASSPRGTADTQYF
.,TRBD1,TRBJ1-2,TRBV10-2,TGCGCCAGCAGCCCGTTTTTACAGACAGGGGGAGGCTACACCTTC,CASSPFLQTGGGYTF
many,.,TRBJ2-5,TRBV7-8,TGTGCCAGCAGCTTAGCGGGAGTGGAGACCCAGTACTTC,CASSLAGVETQYF
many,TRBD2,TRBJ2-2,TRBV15,TGTGCCACCAGCAGTGGGGGACTAGATGCCACCGGGGAGCTGTTTTTT,CATSSGGLDATGELFF
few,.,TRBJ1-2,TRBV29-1,TGCAGCGCCTCGGAGGAGAGCTACACCTTC,CSASEESYTF
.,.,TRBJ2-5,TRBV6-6,TGTGCCAGCAGTTTCAACGCGGGGCCCACCTCGCCAGAGACCCAGTACTTC,CASSFNAGPTSPETQYF
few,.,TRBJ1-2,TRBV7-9,TGTGCCAGCAGCTTAAACTCGGGTTACGATGGCTACACCTTC,CASSLNSGYDGYTF
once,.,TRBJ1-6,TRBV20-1,TGCAGTGCTAGGATCTCCAGGGGAAATAATTCACCCCTCCACTTT,CSARISRGNNSPLHF
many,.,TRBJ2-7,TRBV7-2,TGTGCCAGCAGCTTATTTCTCTCTCTCGAGCAGTACTTC,CASSLFLSLEQYF
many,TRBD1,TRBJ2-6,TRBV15,TGTGCCACCTCCCCGGGACAGGCTTTTTCTGGGGCCAACGTCCTGACTTTC,CATSPGQAFSGANVLTF
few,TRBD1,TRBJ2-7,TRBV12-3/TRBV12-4,TGTGCCAGCAGTATGGCGACAGGGGCCGAGCAGTACTTC,CASSMATGAEQYF
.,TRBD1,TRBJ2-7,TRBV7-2,TGTGCCAGCAGCGTGACAGGGCCTGGATACGAGCAGTACTTC,CASSVTGPGYEQYF